The 5 T cell receptor beta chains listed next were all sequenced from one sample in a study of T cell changes during pregnancy in multiple sclerosis. Clones were read by immunoSEQ multiplex PCR, and TCRdb kept only the in-frame ones, dropping some. This sample has about 74,000 clones, with approximately 86% found just once. This specimen consisted of peripheral blood, obtained before pregnancy. The source is a female donor with multiple sclerosis, enrolled in a pregnancy study.

The rearrangement links TRBV6-6 to TRBJ2-3; 8 positions agree with TRBD2. This CDR3 is built from 13 residues. Germline-derived CDR1 and CDR2 are MNHNY and SVGAGI (reference sequence). V dropped 7 bases and J dropped 1; count of bases not matched to a gene: 1. The CDR3 coding sequence is TGTGCCAGCACCGGGAGGGGCACAGATACGCAGTATTTT. Amino acid sequence: CASTGRGTDTQYF.

The CDR3 DNA reads TGTGCCAGCAGTGCGTACACGGGGGGGTACACCGGGGAGCTGTTTTTT. This sequence encodes CASSAYTGGYTGELFF. This chain links TRBV25-1 with TRBJ2-2, with 8 bases identical to TRBD2. This CDR3 is 16 amino acids long. Germline CDR1 MGHDK, CDR2 SYGVNS. V was clipped by 4 bases and J by 3 bases; unmatched bases: 7.

The rearrangement links TRBV18 to TRBJ2-1; 10 bases align to TRBD2. Germline V gene data show CDR1 as KGHSH and CDR2 as LQKENI. The CDR3 is made up of 15 amino acids. The J segment lost 6 bases and the V segment lost 6 bases, leaving 8 bases of the junction unmatched. The DNA of the CDR3 is TGTGCCAGCTCCCTCCGGGCTAGCGGGGGCAATGAGCAGTTCTTC. It is translated as CASSLRASGGNEQFF. The full variable domain, in which reference TRBV18 and TRBJ2-1 provide the parts outside the CDR3, is NAGVMQNPRHLVRRRGQEARLRCSPMKGHSHVYWYRQLPEEGLKFMVYLQKENIIDESGMPKERFSAEFPKEGPSILRIQQVVRGDSAAYFCASSLRASGGNEQFFGPGTRLTVL.

The chain links TRBV15 to TRBJ1-4, with a possible D match to TRBD1 (5 bases). CDR1 LNHNV and CDR2 YYDKDF come from the germline V gene (reference sequence). CDR3 length: 14 residues. The germline V and J ends were trimmed by 0 bases and 8 bases, with 10 bases remaining between them. The CDR3 sequence is CATSREGHFEKLFF. The CDR3 nucleotides read TGTGCCACCAGCAGAGAAGGACATTTCGAAAAACTGTTTTTT.

The CDR3 DNA reads as TGTGCCATCAGTGACTGGGACAGAGCCTACAATGAGCAGTTCTTC. Protein product: CAISDWDRAYNEQFF. The V and J genes are TRBV10-3 and TRBJ2-1; 7 bases agree with TRBD1. The V segment lost 3 bases and the J segment 2 bases; nucleotides outside the gene matches: 4. This CDR3 is built from 15 residues. Germline V gene data show CDR1 as ENHRY and CDR2 as SYGVKD.